This T cell receptor (beta chain) came from a study of T cells after yellow fever vaccination. Study as a whole: Preparing low-cell-number fractions relied on SMART-Seq v4 Ultra Low Input.

Notes on the study in general: At under 98% for CD4 and 70% to 90% for CD8, most primary-vaccination clones showed up again after the booster.

This clonotype appeared a few times. What it binds is not known. Germline lookup yields CDR1 SGHDT and CDR2 YYEEEE. The CDR3 has 14 residues. Deletions cut 3 bases from V and 9 bases from J, with 16 bases between. Template switching by 5'RACE produced TCR cDNA, adding a universal primer site and UMIs. TCRdb re-called the 5' RACE reads with MiXCR, one entry per CDR3 protein. The sample comprises hundreds of thousands of distinct CDR3 sequences, 8% to 9.5% of which are singletons, and about 16% rests with the top ten. The V and J genes are TRBV5-6 and TRBJ2-1; D could derive from TRBD1 or TRBD2 (7 bases each). The sequencing used PBMCs, collected 45 days after the first yellow fever vaccination. The source is a man in his late teens or twenties who received the YFV17D yellow fever vaccine. The CDR3 region has the DNA TGTGCCAGCAGCTCAGGGGGGGGTTCGGGTGAGCAGTTCTTC. Amino acid sequence: CASSSGGGSGEQFF.